Here is one T cell receptor (beta chain) with its context. Across several immunoSEQ plates, the genomic DNA of each subset was split evenly. Produced via immunoSEQ multiplex PCR; TCRdb's table is partial and in-frame only. This repertoire shows approximately 2.3 million clones, approximately 95% found once; its top ten account for about 0.41%. These data belong to a study of shared clonotypes between healthy human individuals. Looking at the study overall: Serving as donors were two women and three men, whose ages spanned 18 to 49.

The V gene lost 2 bases and the J gene lost 9 bases, with 15 bases spanning the gap. In germline, CDR1 is GTSNPN, CDR2 SVGIG (reference sequence). This CDR3 comprises 13 residues. This TCR derives from a man aged 18-30 years in good health. Some clones in this sample may be carry-over from other donors' samples. Sequenced material: naive CD4+ T cells from PBMCs. Subset specified: CD45RA+ positively selected. The gene calls are TRBV30 and TRBJ2-3; D perhaps matches TRBD1 (5 bases). The CDR3 loop reads CAWSRQGMGTQYF. The DNA for the CDR3 is TGTGCCTGGAGTCGCCAGGGTATGGGGACGCAGTATTTT.